In this sample, the clone carrying this TCR beta chain turned up a few times. Its antigen is as yet unknown. The record originates from a study of T cell repertoires in cytomegalovirus infection. Study-level background: In public TCR beta signatures, there were indications of both CMV infection and matching HLA type. Study-level points and caveats: Ex vivo, HLA-C-restricted CMV-specific TCR beta clonotypes prevailed over the rest of the response.

From the reads, TCRdb called clonotypes with MiXCR, one entry per CDR3 protein. The data show 110,000 to 150,000 distinct CDR3 sequences, 32% seen once. The CDR3 is 14 amino acids. The germline V gene encodes CDR1 MGHRA and CDR2 YSYEKL. V gave up 4 bases and J gave up 8 bases; unmatched junction bases: 8. This specimen consisted of CD8+ T cells from cultured PBMCs, obtained from culture after CMV antigen stimulation. The genes are TRBV4-1 and TRBJ2-1, with 7 bases matching TRBD2. The sequence was obtained from a human donor in good health (CMV status not recorded). Some clones in this sample may be carry-over from other donors' samples. The CDR3 DNA is TGCGCCAGCAGCCCACAGGCGGGGGACGATGAGCAGTTCTTC. Translation: CASSPQAGDDEQFF.